This T cell receptor (beta chain) emerged from a study of technical replicates of blood from a handful of donors. The ends were cut back, 2 bases at V and 4 bases at J, with 11 bases in the middle. From germline, CDR1 is GTSNPN and CDR2 SVGIG (reference sequence). CDR3 length: 14 residues. Produced via immunoSEQ multiplex PCR; TCRdb's table is partial and in-frame only. The sample includes about 100,000 clones, around 96% of them seen just once. Input material: T cells isolated from PBMCs. The gene calls are TRBV30 and TRBJ2-2; D may be TRBD1 (5 bases). The receptor was isolated from a human donor in good health. The CDR3 nucleotides are TGTGCCTGGAGTAGGCAGGGTATCACCGGGGAGCTGTTTTTT. This translates into CAWSRQGITGELFF.